The rows below give T cell receptor beta chains drawn from one sample of a study of T cells in Graves' hyperthyroidism and ophthalmopathy. TCRdb reanalysed the multiplex PCR reads using MiXCR and keeps one entry per CDR3 protein. The repertoire holds approximately 500,000 distinct CDR3 sequences, about 43% seen once, with around 7.7% in the top ten. Sequenced: peripheral blood or thyroid tissue (not recorded which). These receptors originate from a woman aged 18 to 35 with Graves' hyperthyroidism. CDR3s include the opening cysteine and the closing phenylalanine or tryptophan. D genes are given only for firm matches. Clone size, where shown, is once, few, many, or a class for clones that have expanded.

size,D,J,V,DNA,CDR3
many,TRBD2,TRBJ2-5,TRBV7-9,TGTGCCAGCAGCCCGGGGACTAGCGGGGTCCAAGAGACCCAGTACTTC,CASSPGTSGVQETQYF
many,TRBD1,TRBJ2-7,TRBV11-3,TGTGCCAGCAGCCCTTGGGACAGAACCTACGAGCAGTACTTC,CASSPWDRTYEQYF
NA,TRBD1,TRBJ1-3,TRBV7-2,TGTGCCAGCAGCCAGGACAGGGGAAACACCACATATTTT,CASSQDRGNTTYF
NA,TRBD2,TRBJ2-3,TRBV7-2,TGTGCCAGCAGCCCCCGGACTAGCGGGAACACAGATACGCAGTATTTT,CASSPRTSGNTDTQYF
NA,TRBD1,TRBJ1-2,TRBV20-1,TGCAGTGCTAGAGGGACAGGGAGATATGGCTACACCTTC,CSARGTGRYGYTF
NA,TRBD1,TRBJ2-7,TRBV24-1,TGTGCCACCAGAAAGACAGGGATCGAGCAGTACTTC,CATRKTGIEQYF
many,NA,TRBJ1-5,TRBV4-1,TGCGCCAGCAGCCAAGAAGGGTCTAGCAATCAGCCCCAGCATTTT,CASSQEGSSNQPQHF
many,NA,TRBJ1-2,TRBV11-2,TGTGCCAGCGTACCGAGGCGGTTCGAGAACTATGGCTACACCTTC,CASVPRRFENYGYTF
NA,TRBD2,TRBJ2-2,TRBV24-1,TGTGCCAGCAGTACGGGACTAGCGGGAACCACCGGGGAGCTGTTTTTT,CASSTGLAGTTGELFF
NA,TRBD2,TRBJ2-7,TRBV9,TGTGCCAGCAGCGTAGGGGGGACTAGTGTCTACGAGCAGTACTTC,CASSVGGTSVYEQYF
many,NA,TRBJ1-3,TRBV6-5,TGTGCCAGCAGCCGAGGGACCGAGTCGCTTATTTCTGGAAACACCATATATTTT,CASSRGTESLISGNTIYF
few,TRBD1,TRBJ1-3,TRBV11-2,TGTGCCAGCAGCTACGAAAACACAGGGGTCTCTGGAAACACCATATATTTT,CASSYENTGVSGNTIYF
NA,NA,TRBJ2-7,TRBV20-1,TGCAGTGCGGCCCTTCTACTAGCAAAGTACGAGCAGTACTTC,CSAALLLAKYEQYF
many,NA,TRBJ1-1,TRBV5-4,TGTGCCAGCAGCCCCGGAAGGGAAAAGAACACTGAAGCTTTCTTT,CASSPGREKNTEAFF
NA,NA,TRBJ2-7,TRBV11-2,TGTGCCAGCAGGTCCGCAGGAGGCTCGCGAGACGAGCAGTACTTC,CASRSAGGSRDEQYF
many,NA,TRBJ2-7,TRBV7-2,TGTGCCAGCATCTCCCAGGGTTACGAGCAGTACTTC,CASISQGYEQYF
many,TRBD2,TRBJ2-2,TRBV7-9,TGTGCCAGCAGCCCTTACGGACTAGCGGCCCTCACCGGGGAGCTGTTTTTT,CASSPYGLAALTGELFF
NA,TRBD2,TRBJ2-1,TRBV15,TGTGCCACCAGCAGCGGCGCGGGAGGGCCTAGTAATGAGCAGTTCTTC,CATSSGAGGPSNEQFF
many,TRBD1,TRBJ1-6,TRBV29-1,TGCAGCGTTGGGACAGGGGGTAATTCACCCCTCCACTTT,CSVGTGGNSPLHF
NA,NA,TRBJ1-1,TRBV10-3,TGTGCCATCAGTGCTAGAGAGGGGGACACTGAAGCTTTCTTT,CAISAREGDTEAFF
few,TRBD2,TRBJ2-1,TRBV19,TGTGCCAGTAGCTTAGCGGGAGTGGACGGTGAGCAGTTCTTC,CASSLAGVDGEQFF
many,NA,TRBJ2-5,TRBV24-1,TGTGCCACCAGTGATTTTCGGGGGTCAGGATGGGAGACCCAGTACTTC,CATSDFRGSGWETQYF
many,NA,TRBJ1-1,TRBV29-1,TGCAGCGTTGTGGGCCTCGCGAACACTGAAGCTTTCTTT,CSVVGLANTEAFF
many,NA,TRBJ1-2,TRBV30,TGTGCCTGGAGTAGGCAGGAAAGTTATGGCTACACCTTC,CAWSRQESYGYTF
few,TRBD2,TRBJ2-7,TRBV12-3/TRBV12-4,TGTGCCAGCAGTGGGACTAGCGGGAGGTACGAGCAGTACTTC,CASSGTSGRYEQYF
few,TRBD2,TRBJ2-7,TRBV5-1,TGCGCCAGCAGCTTGGAAGGGGAGGGGTGGTACGAGCAGTACTTC,CASSLEGEGWYEQYF
few,NA,TRBJ1-4,TRBV12-3/TRBV12-4,TGTGCCAGCAGTTTAGGGGGCAATGAAAAACTGTTTTTT,CASSLGGNEKLFF
NA,TRBD2,TRBJ2-3,TRBV5-1,TGCGCCAGCTCGCTAACTAGCGCCGGTACGCAGTATTTT,CASSLTSAGTQYF
NA,TRBD1,TRBJ1-4,TRBV27,TGTGCCAGCAGATACAGGGGTTCTAATGAAAAACTGTTTTTT,CASRYRGSNEKLFF
once,NA,TRBJ1-5,TRBV5-1,TGCGCCAGCAGCTTGGACCGGGACACCTCTTACGAGCATTTT,CASSLDRDTSYEHF
NA,NA,TRBJ2-5,TRBV29-1,TGCAGTTTAGGGCTAGCTGTAGAGACCCAGTACTTC,CSLGLAVETQYF
many,NA,TRBJ2-5,TRBV12-5,TGTGCTAGTGGTTTGACCACTAGTCTAGAGACCCAGTACTTC,CASGLTTSLETQYF
NA,NA,TRBJ1-1,TRBV29-1,NA,CSVGQGTLF
many,NA,TRBJ2-5,TRBV29-1,TGCAGCGTTGTTGACAGCCCTGGGCAGACCCAGTACTTC,CSVVDSPGQTQYF
NA,TRBD1,TRBJ2-7,TRBV6-5,TGTGCCAGCAGCCCCGGTGGGACAGGCATTTACGAGCAGTACTTC,CASSPGGTGIYEQYF
few,TRBD2,TRBJ2-1,TRBV7-3,TGTGCCAGCAGCTGGGGACTAGCGAATGAGCAGTTCTTC,CASSWGLANEQFF
many,NA,TRBJ2-2,TRBV14,TGTGCCAGCAGCCAAGTTGGGATGAGAGACCCCACCGGGGAGCTGTTTTTT,CASSQVGMRDPTGELFF
many,TRBD2,TRBJ2-7,TRBV19,TGTGCCAGTAGTATTGGACTAGCGGCCGAGCAGTACTTC,CASSIGLAAEQYF
once,NA,TRBJ1-2,TRBV7-2,TGTGCCAGCAGCCCTGACTCCTTCAACTATGGCTACACCTTC,CASSPDSFNYGYTF
once,TRBD2,TRBJ2-5,TRBV7-8,TGTGCCAGCAGCTCCTCGGGAGGAGGGGAGACCCAGTACTTC,CASSSSGGGETQYF
NA,TRBD1,TRBJ1-2,TRBV10-3,TGTGCCATCAGTGAGTCCCGACAGGGTGGCTACACCTTC,CAISESRQGGYTF
NA,NA,TRBJ1-1,TRBV20-1,TGCAGTGCTGGAATCTCGAACACTGAAGCTTTCTTT,CSAGISNTEAFF
many,NA,TRBJ1-4,TRBV7-8,TGTGCCAGCAGCCCAAAACGAGGCGCAACTAATGAAAAACTGTTTTTT,CASSPKRGATNEKLFF
NA,NA,TRBJ1-3,TRBV12-3/TRBV12-4,TGTGCCAGCAGTAGTAACGCAGGGCACTATGGCTACACCATATATTTT,CASSSNAGHYGYTIYF
NA,NA,TRBJ1-5,TRBV11-2,TGTGCCAGCAGTCCAATACGTGGTTCTCTTTACGTTCAGCCCCAGCATTTT,CASSPIRGSLYVQPQHF
many,NA,TRBJ2-7,TRBV7-3,TGTGCCAGCAGCTCCCCCGCGGGACCTGAGCAGTACTTC,CASSSPAGPEQYF
many,NA,TRBJ1-2,TRBV27,TGTGCCAGCAGCACAGGTTTTGGTGGCTACACCTTC,CASSTGFGGYTF
many,NA,TRBJ2-7,TRBV7-2,TGTGCCAGCAGCTTGCCAGGAACCATAGAGCAGTACTTC,CASSLPGTIEQYF
many,NA,TRBJ1-2,TRBV29-1,TGCAGCGTTGAATGGGGCCAGTATGGCGGCTACACCTTC,CSVEWGQYGGYTF